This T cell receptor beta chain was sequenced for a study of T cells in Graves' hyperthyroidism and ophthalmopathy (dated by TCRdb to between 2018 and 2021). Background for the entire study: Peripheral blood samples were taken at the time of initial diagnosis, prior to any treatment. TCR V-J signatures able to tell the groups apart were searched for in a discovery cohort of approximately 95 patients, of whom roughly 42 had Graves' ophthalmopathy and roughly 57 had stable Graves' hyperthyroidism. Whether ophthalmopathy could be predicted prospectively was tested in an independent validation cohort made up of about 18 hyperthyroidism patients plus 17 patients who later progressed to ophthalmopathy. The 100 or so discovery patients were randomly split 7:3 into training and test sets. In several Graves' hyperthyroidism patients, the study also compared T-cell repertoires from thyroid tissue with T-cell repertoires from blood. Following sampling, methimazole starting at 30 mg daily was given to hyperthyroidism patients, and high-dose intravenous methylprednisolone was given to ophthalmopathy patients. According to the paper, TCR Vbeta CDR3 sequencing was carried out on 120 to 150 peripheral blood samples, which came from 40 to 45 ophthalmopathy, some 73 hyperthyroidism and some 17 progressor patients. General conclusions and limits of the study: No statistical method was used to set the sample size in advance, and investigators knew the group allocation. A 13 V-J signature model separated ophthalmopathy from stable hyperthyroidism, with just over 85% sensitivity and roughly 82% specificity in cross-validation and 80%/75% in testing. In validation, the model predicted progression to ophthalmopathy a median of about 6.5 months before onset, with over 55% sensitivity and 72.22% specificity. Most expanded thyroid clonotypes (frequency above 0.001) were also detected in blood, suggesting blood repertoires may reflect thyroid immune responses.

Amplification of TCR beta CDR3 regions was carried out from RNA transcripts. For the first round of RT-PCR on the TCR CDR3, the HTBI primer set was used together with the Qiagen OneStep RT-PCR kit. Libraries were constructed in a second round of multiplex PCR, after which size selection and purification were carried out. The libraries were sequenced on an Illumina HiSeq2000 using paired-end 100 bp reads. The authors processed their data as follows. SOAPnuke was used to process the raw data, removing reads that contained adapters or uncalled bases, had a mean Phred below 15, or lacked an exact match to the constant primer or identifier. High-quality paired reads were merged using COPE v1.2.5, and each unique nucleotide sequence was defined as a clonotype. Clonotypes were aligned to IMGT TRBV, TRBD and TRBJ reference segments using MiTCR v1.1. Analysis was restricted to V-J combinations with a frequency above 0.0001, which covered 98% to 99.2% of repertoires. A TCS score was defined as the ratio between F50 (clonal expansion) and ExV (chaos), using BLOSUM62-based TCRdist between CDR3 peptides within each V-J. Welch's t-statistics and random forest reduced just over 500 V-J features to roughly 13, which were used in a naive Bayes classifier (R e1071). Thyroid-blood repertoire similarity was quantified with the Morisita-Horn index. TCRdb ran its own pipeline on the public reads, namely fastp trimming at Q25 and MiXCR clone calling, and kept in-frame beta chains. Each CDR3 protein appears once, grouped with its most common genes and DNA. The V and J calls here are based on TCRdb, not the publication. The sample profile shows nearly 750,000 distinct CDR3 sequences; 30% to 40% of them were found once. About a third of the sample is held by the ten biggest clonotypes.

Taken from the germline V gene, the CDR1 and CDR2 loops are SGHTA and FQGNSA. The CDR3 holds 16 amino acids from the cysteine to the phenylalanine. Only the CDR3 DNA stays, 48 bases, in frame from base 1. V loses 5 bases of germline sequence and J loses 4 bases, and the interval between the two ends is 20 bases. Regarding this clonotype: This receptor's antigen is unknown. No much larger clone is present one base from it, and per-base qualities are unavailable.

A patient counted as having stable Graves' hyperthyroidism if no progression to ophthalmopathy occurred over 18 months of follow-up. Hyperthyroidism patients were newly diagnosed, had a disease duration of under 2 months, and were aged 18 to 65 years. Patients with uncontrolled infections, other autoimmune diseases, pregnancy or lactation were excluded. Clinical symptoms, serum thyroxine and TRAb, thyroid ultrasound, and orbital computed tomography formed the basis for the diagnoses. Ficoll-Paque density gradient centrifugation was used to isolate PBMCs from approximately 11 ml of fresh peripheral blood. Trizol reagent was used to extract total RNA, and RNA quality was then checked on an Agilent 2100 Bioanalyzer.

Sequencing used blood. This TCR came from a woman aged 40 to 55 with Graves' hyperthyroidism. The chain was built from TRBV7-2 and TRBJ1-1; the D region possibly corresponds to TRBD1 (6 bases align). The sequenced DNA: TGTGCCAGCAGCCTGGGACTAGCGGGAGGGGGCACTGAAGCTTTCTTT. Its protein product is CASSLGLAGGGTEAFF.